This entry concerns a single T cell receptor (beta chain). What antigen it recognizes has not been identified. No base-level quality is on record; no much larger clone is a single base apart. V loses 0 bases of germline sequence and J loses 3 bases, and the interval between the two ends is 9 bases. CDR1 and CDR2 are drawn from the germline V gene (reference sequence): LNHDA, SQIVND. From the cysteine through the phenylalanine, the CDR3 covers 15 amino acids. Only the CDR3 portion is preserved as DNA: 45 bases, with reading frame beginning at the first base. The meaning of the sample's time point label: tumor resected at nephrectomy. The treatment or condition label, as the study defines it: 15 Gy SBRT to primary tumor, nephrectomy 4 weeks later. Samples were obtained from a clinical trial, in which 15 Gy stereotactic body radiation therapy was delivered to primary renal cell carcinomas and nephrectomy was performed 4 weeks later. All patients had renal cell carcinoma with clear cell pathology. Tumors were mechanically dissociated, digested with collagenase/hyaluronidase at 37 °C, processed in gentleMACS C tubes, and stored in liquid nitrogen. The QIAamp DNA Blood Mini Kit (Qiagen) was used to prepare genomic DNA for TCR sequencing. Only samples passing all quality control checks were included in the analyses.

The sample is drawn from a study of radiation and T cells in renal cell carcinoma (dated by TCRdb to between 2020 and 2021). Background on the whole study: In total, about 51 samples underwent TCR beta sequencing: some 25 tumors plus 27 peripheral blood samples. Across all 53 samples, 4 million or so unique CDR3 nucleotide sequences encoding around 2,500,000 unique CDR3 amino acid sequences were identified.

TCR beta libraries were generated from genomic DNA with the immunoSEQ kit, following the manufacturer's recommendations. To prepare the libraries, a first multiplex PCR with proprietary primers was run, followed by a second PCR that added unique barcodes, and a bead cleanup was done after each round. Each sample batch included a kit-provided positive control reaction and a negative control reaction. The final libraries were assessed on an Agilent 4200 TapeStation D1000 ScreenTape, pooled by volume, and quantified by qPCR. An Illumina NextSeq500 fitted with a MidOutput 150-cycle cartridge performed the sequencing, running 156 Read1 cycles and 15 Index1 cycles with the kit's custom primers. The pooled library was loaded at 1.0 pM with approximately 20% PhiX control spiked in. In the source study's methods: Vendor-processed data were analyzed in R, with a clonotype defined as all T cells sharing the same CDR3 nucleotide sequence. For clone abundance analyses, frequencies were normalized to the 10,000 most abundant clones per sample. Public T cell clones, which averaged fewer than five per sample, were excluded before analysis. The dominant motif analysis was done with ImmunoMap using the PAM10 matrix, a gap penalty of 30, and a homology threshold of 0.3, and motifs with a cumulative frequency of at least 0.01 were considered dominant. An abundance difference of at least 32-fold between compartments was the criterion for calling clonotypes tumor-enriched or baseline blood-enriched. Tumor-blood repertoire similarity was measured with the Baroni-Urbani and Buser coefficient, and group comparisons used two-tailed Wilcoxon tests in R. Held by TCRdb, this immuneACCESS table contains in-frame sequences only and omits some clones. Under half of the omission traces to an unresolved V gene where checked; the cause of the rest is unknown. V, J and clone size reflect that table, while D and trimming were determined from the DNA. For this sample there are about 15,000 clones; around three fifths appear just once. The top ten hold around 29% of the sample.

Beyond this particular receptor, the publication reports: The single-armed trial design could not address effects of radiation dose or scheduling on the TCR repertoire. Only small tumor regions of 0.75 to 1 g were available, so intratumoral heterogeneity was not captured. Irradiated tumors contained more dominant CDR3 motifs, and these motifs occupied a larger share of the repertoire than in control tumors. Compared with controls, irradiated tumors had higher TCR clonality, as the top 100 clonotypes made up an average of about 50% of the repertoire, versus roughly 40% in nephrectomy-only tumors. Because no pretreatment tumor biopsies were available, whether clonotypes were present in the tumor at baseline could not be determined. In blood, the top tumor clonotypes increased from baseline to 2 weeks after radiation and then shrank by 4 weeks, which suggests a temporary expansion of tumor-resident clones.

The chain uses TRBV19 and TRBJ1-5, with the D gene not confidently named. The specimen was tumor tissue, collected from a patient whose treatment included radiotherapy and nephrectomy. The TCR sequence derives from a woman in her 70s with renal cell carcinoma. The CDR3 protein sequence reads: CASSIESRSNQPQHF. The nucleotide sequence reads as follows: TGTGCCAGTAGTATAGAAAGCCGGTCCAATCAGCCCCAGCATTTT.